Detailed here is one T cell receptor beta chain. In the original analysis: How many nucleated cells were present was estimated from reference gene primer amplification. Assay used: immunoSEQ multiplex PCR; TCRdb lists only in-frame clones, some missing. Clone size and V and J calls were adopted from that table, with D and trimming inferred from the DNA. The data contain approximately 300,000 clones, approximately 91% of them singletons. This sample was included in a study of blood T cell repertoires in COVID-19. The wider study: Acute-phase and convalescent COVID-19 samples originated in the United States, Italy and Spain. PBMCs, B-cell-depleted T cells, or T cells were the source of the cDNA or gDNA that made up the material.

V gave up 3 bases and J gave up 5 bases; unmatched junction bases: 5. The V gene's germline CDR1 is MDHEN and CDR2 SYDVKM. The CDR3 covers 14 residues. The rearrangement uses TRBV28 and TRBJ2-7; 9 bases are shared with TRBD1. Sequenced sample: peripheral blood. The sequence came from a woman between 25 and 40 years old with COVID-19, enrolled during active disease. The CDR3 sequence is CASSLGQGTDEQYF. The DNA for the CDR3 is TGTGCCAGCAGTTTGGGACAGGGAACCGACGAGCAGTACTTC.